These 18 T cell receptor beta chains were sequenced from one sample in a study of blood T cell repertoires in COVID-19. Produced via immunoSEQ multiplex PCR; TCRdb's table is partial and in-frame only. The table has about 78,000 clones, roughly 89% seen once. The sequenced sample was peripheral blood. Every receptor here comes from a woman at least 80 years old with active or convalescent COVID-19.

V is TRBV28 and J is TRBJ1-1, with D maybe TRBD1 (5 bases). This CDR3 is built from 13 residues. Trimming removed 7 bases from V and 3 bases from J, with 12 bases in between. The germline CDR1 and CDR2 sequences are MDHEN and SYDVKM. CDR3 sequence reads: CASIVGGDTEAFF. As DNA, the CDR3 is TGTGCCAGCATTGTGGGGGGTGACACTGAAGCTTTCTTT.

The rearrangement links TRBV3-1 (or the pseudogene TRBV3-2) to TRBJ2-3, with 9 bases lining up with TRBD2. The V gene's germline CDR1 is LGHDT and CDR2 YNNKEL (reference sequence). The V gene end was trimmed by 4 bases and the J gene end by 6 bases; junction bases not matched to a gene: 8. The CDR3 loop spans 15 amino acids. The CDR3 loop is CASSPGLAGGDTQYF. The CDR3 DNA is TGTGCCAGCAGCCCGGGACTAGCAGGGGGTGATACGCAGTATTTT.

The gene calls are TRBV27 and TRBJ1-1, with D possibly matching TRBD1 (6 bases). Germline V gives CDR1 MNHEY, CDR2 SMNVEV (reference sequence). Trimming cost V 6 bases and J 4 bases, with 12 bases left between them. This CDR3 contains 13 residues. The DNA of the CDR3 is TGTGCCAGCAGGACCCAAGGGGGCACTGAAGCTTTCTTT. This encodes CASRTQGGTEAFF.

J is TRBJ2-7 and V is TRBV6-5, with a weak D call TRBD2 (5 bases). Per the germline V gene, CDR1 is MNHEY and CDR2 is SVGAGI. The CDR3 totals 15 residues. The ends were cut back, 2 bases at V and 2 bases at J, with 13 bases in the middle. As DNA, the CDR3 is TGTGCCAGCAGTTACCGAGGGCCTGATACCTACGAGCAGTACTTC. This gives the protein CASSYRGPDTYEQYF.

This sequence joins TRBV6-6 and TRBJ2-3, with 7 bases identical to TRBD2. The CDR3 is 15 residues long. V shed 2 bases and J 2 bases; nucleotides not matched to a gene: 4. The V gene's germline CDR1 is MNHNY and CDR2 SVGAGI (reference sequence). Written as DNA, the CDR3 is TGTGCCAGCAGTTACGCGGGAGTGCACACAGATACGCAGTATTTT. It encodes CASSYAGVHTDTQYF.

This clone came up once. This sequence joins TRBV6-6 and TRBJ2-7; 7 bases are a match to TRBD1. This CDR3 spans 16 amino acids. CDR1 and CDR2 (germline): MNHNY, SVGAGI (reference sequence). J gave up 6 bases and V 0 bases, and 11 bases lay outside the gene matches. DNA for the CDR3: TGTGCCAGCAGTTACTCTGCTCGGACAGGTAGTCCCGAGCAGTACTTC. As protein: CASSYSARTGSPEQYF.

The chain recombines TRBV7-9 with TRBJ1-2; possibly TRBD1 for D (5 bases). The CDR3 extends over 13 amino acids. V was shortened by 0 bases and J by 6 bases, with 8 bases between the two germline ends. Germline V gene data show CDR1 as SEHNR and CDR2 as FQNEAQ (reference sequence). CDR3 loop: CASSLATENGYTF. The CDR3 DNA sequence: TGTGCCAGCAGCTTAGCGACAGAGAATGGCTACACCTTC.

The V gene is TRBV14, the J gene TRBJ2-5; unclear D gene. Germline loops: CDR1 SGHDN, CDR2 FVKESK. The CDR3 runs 13 residues. V was cut by 3 bases and J by 5 bases, with 10 bases left in between. For the CDR3, the DNA is TGTGCCAGCAGCCAGAACCTTCGGGAGACCCAGTACTTC. Translated, it gives CASSQNLRETQYF.

V is TRBV18 and J is TRBJ1-2, with D tentatively TRBD1 (5 bases). CDR1 and CDR2 from the germline V gene are KGHSH and LQKENI. V shed 6 bases and J shed 2 bases, with 13 bases lying between them. This CDR3 comprises 14 residues. The CDR3 is CASSLDSANYGYTF. The CDR3 DNA follows: TGTGCCAGCTCTCTCGACAGTGCGAACTATGGCTACACCTTC. Looking up the rest from reference TRBV18 and TRBJ1-2 gives the full variable domain: NAGVMQNPRHLVRRRGQEARLRCSPMKGHSHVYWYRQLPEEGLKFMVYLQKENIIDESGMPKERFSAEFPKEGPSILRIQQVVRGDSAAYFCASSLDSANYGYTFGSGTRLTVV.

The J gene is TRBJ1-1, the V gene TRBV18; the D gene is possibly TRBD1 (6 bases). V was shortened by 3 bases and J by 4 bases, with 15 bases between the two germline ends. Germline CDR1 KGHSH, CDR2 LQKENI. The CDR3 is 15 amino acids. In nucleotides, the CDR3 is TGTGCCAGCTCACCTCACAGGGATTGGTCCACTGAAGCTTTCTTT. Residues: CASSPHRDWSTEAFF.

J is TRBJ1-1 and V is TRBV5-6; TRBD1 matches at 9 bases. CDR1 and CDR2 from the germline V gene are SGHDT and YYEEEE. This CDR3 comprises 13 residues. V dropped 4 bases and J dropped 4; count of bases not matched to a gene: 2. This CDR3 reads CASSRQGGTEAFF. The CDR3 DNA sequence: TGTGCCAGCAGCCGACAGGGGGGCACTGAAGCTTTCTTT.

This chain uses TRBV6-5 with TRBJ2-3; tentative D call: TRBD2 (5 bases). CDR3 length: 15 residues. Trimming pared 2 bases from V and 2 bases from J, leaving 11 bases between. Germline CDR1 is MNHEY and CDR2 is SVGAGI. CDR3 bases: TGTGCCAGCAGTTACCTGGCTAGCAACACAGATACGCAGTATTTT. Protein sequence: CASSYLASNTDTQYF.

The sample holds a few counts of this clone. The chain combines TRBV7-2 with TRBJ1-6; 9 nucleotides agree with TRBD1. Germline CDR1 and CDR2: SGHTA and FQGNSA. Germline trimming cut 3 bases from V and 9 bases from J; bases unmatched to any gene: 9. The CDR3 covers 16 residues. The CDR3 bases are TGTGCCAGCAGCTTGACCGGGGGACAGGGTCGTTCACCCCTCCACTTT. This gives the protein CASSLTGGQGRSPLHF.

The CDR3, as DNA: TGCGCCAGCAGCTTACGGAGCCTTTTCGACGAGCAGTTCTTC. The encoded protein is CASSLRSLFDEQFF. The chain links TRBV5-1 to TRBJ2-1; D is unclear. Deletions cut 2 bases from V and 10 bases from J, with 16 bases between. This CDR3 has 14 residues. Germline assignment: CDR1 SGHRS and CDR2 YFSETQ.

The chain uses TRBV4-3 and TRBJ2-2; tentative D call: TRBD2 (5 bases). CDR1 LGHNA and CDR2 YSLEER come from the germline V gene. The germline V and J ends were trimmed by 0 bases and 4 bases, with 6 bases remaining between them. The length of the CDR3 is 14 residues. The CDR3 DNA reads TGCGCCAGCAGCCAAGAAGAGGGCACCGGGGAGCTGTTTTTT. Amino acids: CASSQEEGTGELFF.

CDR3 loop: CASSLLASGRANTGELFF. The CDR3, as DNA: TGTGCCAGCAGTTTATTGGCTAGCGGGAGGGCGAACACCGGGGAGCTGTTTTTT. The chain carries TRBV28 and TRBJ2-2, with 12 bases that match TRBD2. Germline V gene lookup returns CDR1 MDHEN and CDR2 SYDVKM. The CDR3 runs to 18 residues. J was trimmed by 0 bases and V by 1 base; bases with no gene match: 3.

This clone has a handful of counts. The rearrangement links TRBV7-2 to TRBJ2-7, with 11 bases fitting TRBD2. The CDR3 covers 16 residues. The V segment lost 3 bases and the J segment 7 bases; nucleotides outside the gene matches: 11. Per the germline V gene, CDR1 is SGHTA and CDR2 is FQGNSA. The chain's CDR3 is CASSFSGRGPPGEQYF. Here the CDR3 DNA reads TGTGCCAGCAGCTTTAGCGGGAGGGGCCCGCCGGGGGAGCAGTACTTC.

In its sample, this clone was seen a few times. This chain uses TRBV9 with TRBJ2-1, with 9 positions matching TRBD2. Looked up from germline, CDR1 is SGDLS and CDR2 is YYNGEE. V shed 0 bases and J 9 bases; nucleotides not matched to a gene: 7. This CDR3 region has 15 residues. CDR3 bases: TGTGCCAGCAGCGTAGCAGGACTAGCGTGGAGTGAGCAGTTCTTC. Protein sequence: CASSVAGLAWSEQFF.